Listed below are T cell receptor beta chains from one sample, sequenced in a study of Ad26.COV2.S vaccination and SARS-CoV-2 variants. Profiling relied on immunoSEQ multiplex PCR, and the TCRdb table lists in-frame clones only, not all of them. The sample lists some 370,000 clones; around four fifths were seen once. This specimen consisted of peripheral blood, obtained in a trial of Ad26.COV2.S vaccine versus placebo. The receptor set was obtained from a person between 18 and 60 years old who received the Ad26.COV2.S COVID-19 vaccine or a placebo. The CDR3 runs from the conserved cysteine through the conserved F or W. A D gene is named only where the DNA matches it firmly.

j_gene | v_gene | d_gene | CDR3aa
TRBJ2-1 | TRBV7-9 | - | CASSFRGSKYNEQFF
TRBJ1-3 | TRBV4-1 | - | CASSLLLPPGTPGNTIYF
TRBJ1-6 | TRBV10-1 | - | CASSEDPQNSPLHF
TRBJ2-3 | TRBV7-9 | - | CASKDRGSPSTDTQYF
TRBJ2-5 | TRBV5-1 | - | CASRSSLETQYF
TRBJ1-1 | TRBV13 | - | CASSFAEDRNTEAFF
TRBJ1-1 | TRBV7-2 | - | CASSPLRNTEAFF
TRBJ1-5 | TRBV5-6 | TRBD1 | CASSLGTGIAPQHF
TRBJ1-1 | TRBV6-5 | - | CASSYGGRYTEAFF
TRBJ1-2 | TRBV24-1 | TRBD1 | CATSGGQGVNYGYTF
TRBJ1-2 | TRBV4-1 | - | CASSQAGDIGNGYTF
TRBJ1-1 | TRBV7-2 | - | CASSSGGVNTEAFF
TRBJ2-7 | TRBV5-4 | TRBD1 | CASRATGGRREQYF
TRBJ2-7 | TRBV27 | TRBD1 | CASSRSPPGQSYEQYF
TRBJ2-1 | TRBV11-2 | - | CASKLRNEQFF
TRBJ2-5 | TRBV18 | - | CASSRERGEETQYF
TRBJ1-2 | TRBV9 | TRBD1 | CASSRQGVNYGYTF
TRBJ1-2 | TRBV2 | - | CASSEWAYGYTF
TRBJ1-4 | TRBV12-5 | TRBD1 | CASGLGQGLHEKLFF
TRBJ2-6 | TRBV3-1/TRBV3-2 | TRBD2 | CASRQASGSGANVLTF
TRBJ1-2 | TRBV19 | - | CASARGRERGYTF
TRBJ2-2 | TRBV7-9 | - | CASSFGAVNTGELFF
TRBJ1-1 | TRBV12-3/TRBV12-4 | - | CASSFAGNTEAFF
TRBJ2-1 | TRBV7-9 | - | CASSLTGPNEQFF
TRBJ1-3 | TRBV7-2 | - | CASSPQGFSGNTIYF
TRBJ1-5 | TRBV7-9 | - | CASSLVVGEGNQPQHF
TRBJ2-1 | TRBV5-1 | TRBD2 | CASSLGLAGGTYNEQFF
TRBJ2-5 | TRBV7-2 | - | CASSSALRNQETQYF
TRBJ1-1 | TRBV27 | - | CASRKGMWTEAFF
TRBJ1-3 | TRBV6-5 | - | CASSYSEGPAPNTIYF
TRBJ2-7 | TRBV4-2 | TRBD1 | CASSPGTAPIGDGQYF
TRBJ1-2 | TRBV6-5 | TRBD1 | CASRSGGEYGYTF
TRBJ1-2 | TRBV6-5 | - | CASSYSMWQSNYGYTF